Listed here is a single T cell receptor beta chain. Trimming removed 0 bases from V and 4 bases from J; junction bases left unmatched: 9. The CDR3 length is 18 residues. Germline loops: CDR1 ENHRY, CDR2 SYGVKD. These data belong to a study of blood T cell repertoires in COVID-19. Study as a whole: Specimens from acute and convalescent COVID-19 originated in the United States, Italy and Spain.

The protocol was immunoSEQ multiplex PCR, while the TCRdb copy is restricted to in-frame clones and leaves out a portion. The repertoire has 200,000 to 250,000 clones, roughly 82% of them found once; the top ten carry around 14%. The sample comprised peripheral blood. This receptor was taken from a human donor in a cohort sampled during active COVID-19. This chain connects TRBV10-3 to TRBJ2-1; 10 positions agree with TRBD2. Here the CDR3 reads CAISESDALAGGYNEQFF. For the CDR3, the DNA is TGTGCCATCAGTGAGTCGGACGCGTTAGCGGGAGGTTACAATGAGCAGTTCTTC.